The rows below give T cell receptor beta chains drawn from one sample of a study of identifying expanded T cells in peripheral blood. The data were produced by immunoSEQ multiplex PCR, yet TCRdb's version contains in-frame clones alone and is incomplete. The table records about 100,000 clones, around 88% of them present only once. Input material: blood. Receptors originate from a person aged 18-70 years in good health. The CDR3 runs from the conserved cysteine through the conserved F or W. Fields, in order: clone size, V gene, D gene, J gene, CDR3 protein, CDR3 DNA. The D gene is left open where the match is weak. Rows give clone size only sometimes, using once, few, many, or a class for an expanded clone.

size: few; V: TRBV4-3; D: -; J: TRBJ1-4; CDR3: CASSQDRPGGNEKLFF; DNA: TGCGCCAGCAGCCAAGATCGACCCGGCGGGAATGAAAAACTGTTTTTT
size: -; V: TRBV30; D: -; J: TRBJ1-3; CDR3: CAWSPDSASGNTIYF; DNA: TGTGCCTGGAGCCCGGACAGTGCCTCTGGAAACACCATATATTTT
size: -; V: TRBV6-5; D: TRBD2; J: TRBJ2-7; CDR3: CASSRGGAGSYEQYF; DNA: TGTGCCAGCAGTCGCGGGGGGGCGGGCTCCTACGAGCAGTACTTC
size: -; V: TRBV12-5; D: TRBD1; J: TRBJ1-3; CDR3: CASGPVGTATSGNTIYF; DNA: TGTGCTAGTGGTCCCGTAGGGACAGCCACCTCTGGAAACACCATATATTTT
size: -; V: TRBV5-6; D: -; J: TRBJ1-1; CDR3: CASSFSQMNTEAFF; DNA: TGTGCCAGCAGCTTTTCACAGATGAACACTGAAGCTTTCTTT
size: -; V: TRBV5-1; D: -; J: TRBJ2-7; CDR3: CASSLGTVYEQYF; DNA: TGCGCCAGCAGCTTGGGGACAGTCTACGAGCAGTACTTC
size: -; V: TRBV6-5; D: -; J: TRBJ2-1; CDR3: CASSYSNLGNEQFF; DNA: TGTGCCAGCAGTTACTCGAACCTGGGAAATGAGCAGTTCTTC
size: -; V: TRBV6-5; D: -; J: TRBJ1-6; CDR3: CASSYEGFENSPLHF; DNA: TGTGCCAGCAGTTACGAGGGGTTTGAGAATTCACCCCTCCACTTT
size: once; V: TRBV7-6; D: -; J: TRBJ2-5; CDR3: CASSALGAEETQYF; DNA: TGTGCCAGCAGCGCCCTGGGGGCGGAAGAGACCCAGTACTTC
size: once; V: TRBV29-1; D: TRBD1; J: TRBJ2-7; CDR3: CSVGRQGAGEQYF; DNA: TGCAGCGTTGGCAGACAGGGGGCTGGCGAGCAGTACTTC
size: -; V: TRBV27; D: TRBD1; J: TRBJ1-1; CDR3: CASSWDRDTVAFF; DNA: TGTGCCAGCAGTTGGGACAGGGATACTGTTGCTTTCTTT
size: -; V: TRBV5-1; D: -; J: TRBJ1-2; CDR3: CASSLVPGAHYGYTF; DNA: TGCGCCAGCAGCTTGGTCCCAGGGGCCCACTATGGCTACACCTTC
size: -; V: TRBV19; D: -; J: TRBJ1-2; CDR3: CASSVGRQAFRGYTF; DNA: TGTGCCAGTAGTGTAGGGCGACAGGCCTTTCGTGGCTACACCTTC
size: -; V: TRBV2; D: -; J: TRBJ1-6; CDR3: CASRVIWFGESPLHF; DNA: TGTGCCAGCAGAGTGATATGGTTTGGGGAATCACCCCTCCACTTT
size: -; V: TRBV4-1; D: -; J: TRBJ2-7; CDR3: CASSQDLGSFKGEQYF; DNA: TGCGCCAGCAGCCAAGATCTAGGCTCCTTTAAAGGCGAGCAGTACTTC
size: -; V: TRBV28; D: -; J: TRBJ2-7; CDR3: CASSLDSQGPRSEQYF; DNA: TGTGCCAGCAGTTTAGACTCACAGGGCCCCAGGAGCGAGCAGTACTTC
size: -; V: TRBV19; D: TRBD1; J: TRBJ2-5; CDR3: CATRAVGGSKTQYF; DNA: TGTGCCACCCGCGCGGTAGGGGGCTCGAAGACCCAGTACTTC
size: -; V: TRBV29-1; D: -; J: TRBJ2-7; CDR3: CSAVIPNSYEQYF; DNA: TGCAGCGCGGTAATCCCCAACTCCTACGAGCAGTACTTC
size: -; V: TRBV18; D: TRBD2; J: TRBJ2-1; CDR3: CASSDGGAPHEQFF; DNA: TGTGCCAGCTCCGACGGGGGGGCCCCCCATGAGCAGTTCTTC
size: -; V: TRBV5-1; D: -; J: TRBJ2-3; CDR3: CASSPTGLDTDTQYF; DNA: TGCGCCAGCAGCCCCACGGGACTTGACACGGATACGCAGTATTTT
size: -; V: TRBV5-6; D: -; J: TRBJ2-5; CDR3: CASSPSDAETQYF; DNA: TGTGCCAGCAGCCCCTCGGACGCGGAGACCCAGTACTTC
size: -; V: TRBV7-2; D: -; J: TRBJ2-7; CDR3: CASSFAAYEQYF; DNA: TGTGCCAGCAGCTTCGCCGCCTACGAGCAGTACTTC
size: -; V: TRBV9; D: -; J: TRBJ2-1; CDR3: CASSVDPLQGNEQFF; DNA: TGTGCCAGCAGCGTCGACCCCCTCCAAGGGAATGAGCAGTTCTTC
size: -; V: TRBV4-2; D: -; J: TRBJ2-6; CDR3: CASSQYTGRSASGANVLTF; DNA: TGTGCCAGCAGCCAATACACCGGACGCAGTGCCTCTGGGGCCAACGTCCTGACTTTC
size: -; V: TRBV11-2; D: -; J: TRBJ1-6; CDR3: CASSPTSWQPLHF; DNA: TGTGCCAGCAGCCCGACGAGCTGGCAACCCCTCCACTTT
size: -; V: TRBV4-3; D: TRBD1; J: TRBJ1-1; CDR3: CASSQPDGQAEAFF; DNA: TGCGCCAGCAGCCAACCCGATGGACAGGCGGAAGCTTTCTTT
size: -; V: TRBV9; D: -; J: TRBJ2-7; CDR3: CASSVAQGYEQYF; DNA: TGTGCCAGCAGCGTTGCTCAGGGTTACGAGCAGTACTTC
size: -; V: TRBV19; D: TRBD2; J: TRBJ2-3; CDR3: CASSIWAGGTDTQYF; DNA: TGTGCCAGTAGTATATGGGCGGGGGGAACAGATACGCAGTATTTT
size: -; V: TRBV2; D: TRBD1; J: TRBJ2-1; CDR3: CASRPGQTYNEQFF; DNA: TGTGCCAGCAGACCGGGACAGACCTACAATGAGCAGTTCTTC
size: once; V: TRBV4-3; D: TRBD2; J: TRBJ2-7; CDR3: CASSQDGPYAGGPSTYEQYF; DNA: TGCGCCAGCAGCCAAGACGGCCCGTATGCGGGGGGGCCTTCGACCTACGAGCAGTACTTC
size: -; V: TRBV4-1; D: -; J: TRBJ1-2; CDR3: CASSQDRFSGRGYGYTF; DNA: TGCGCCAGCAGCCAAGATCGTTTCTCCGGAAGGGGCTATGGCTACACCTTC
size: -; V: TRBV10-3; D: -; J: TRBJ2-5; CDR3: CAISTGFETQYF; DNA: TGTGCCATCAGTACAGGGTTCGAGACCCAGTACTTC
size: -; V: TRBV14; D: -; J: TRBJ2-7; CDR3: CASSLLAAGLHEQYF; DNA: TGTGCCAGCAGCCTCCTGGCGGCAGGGCTCCACGAGCAGTACTTC
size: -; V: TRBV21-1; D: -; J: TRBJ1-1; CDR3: CASSKGPRGGDNTNTEAFF; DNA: TGTGCCAGCAGCAAAGGGCCCCGGGGAGGGGATAACACGAACACTGAAGCTTTCTTT
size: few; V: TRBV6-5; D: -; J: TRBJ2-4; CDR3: CASSKAGAKNIQYF; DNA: TGTGCCAGTTCTAAAGCGGGAGCCAAAAACATTCAGTACTTC
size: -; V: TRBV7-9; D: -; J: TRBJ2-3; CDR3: CASTPSTDTQYF; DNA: TGTGCCAGCACCCCGAGCACAGATACGCAGTATTTT
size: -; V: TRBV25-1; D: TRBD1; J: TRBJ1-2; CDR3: CASSHRRTGSLYGYTF; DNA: TGTGCCAGCAGCCACCGACGGACAGGGTCCCTCTATGGCTACACCTTC